This T cell receptor beta chain originates from a study of shared clonotypes between healthy human individuals. Memory CD4+ cells were the fraction left after CD45RA+ naive selection. Trimming cost V 2 bases and J 3 bases, with 7 bases left between them. The germline CDR1 and CDR2 sequences are SSHAT and FNYEAQ (reference sequence). The CDR3 is made up of 13 amino acids. The protocol was immunoSEQ multiplex PCR, while the TCRdb copy is restricted to in-frame clones and leaves out a portion. The sample lists approximately 330,000 clones, about 73% occurring once. A note on this clone: The antigen is undetermined.

Findings and limits, study-wide: The study found about 4.6% of naive CD4 clonotypes shared across a few donors. Estimated richness was generally greater in naive than memory subsets.

Source material: memory CD4+ T cells sorted from blood. Subset given: CD45RA-negative fraction. The origin of this receptor is a man aged 30 to 45 in good health. V usage is TRBV7-7 and J usage is TRBJ2-5; D not certain. This CDR3 reads CASSLHTKETQYF. CDR3 DNA: TGTGCCAGCAGCTTACACACCAAAGAGACCCAGTACTTC. The whole variable domain, filled in from reference TRBV7-7 and TRBJ2-5, reads GAGVSQSPRYKVTKRGQDVTLRCDPISSHATLYWYQQALGQGPEFLTYFNYEAQPDKSGLPSDRFSAERPEGSISTLTIQRTEQRDSAMYRCASSLHTKETQYFGPGTRLLVL.